Listed here is a single T cell receptor beta chain. Participants in the exposed group had met a COVID-19 case in the 2 weeks before joining the study. Clones were read by immunoSEQ multiplex PCR, and TCRdb kept only the in-frame ones, dropping some. This table holds about 240,000 clones, 83% found once. The sample originates from a study of blood T cell repertoires in COVID-19. Study overall: T cells, B-cell-depleted T cells, or PBMCs provided the cDNA or gDNA that served as material.

The CDR3 length is 11 residues. CDR1 is MDHEN, CDR2 SYDVKM, per germline. V was clipped by 3 bases and J by 11 bases, with 8 bases between them. Sequencing was performed on PBMCs or T cells enriched from blood (not recorded which). This receptor was obtained from a woman between 40 and 50 years old who had been exposed to COVID-19. This chain links TRBV28 with TRBJ1-5, with D perhaps matching TRBD1 (5 bases). The chain's CDR3 is CASSFWGAQHF. CDR3 DNA: TGTGCCAGCAGTTTCTGGGGGGCCCAGCATTTT. Filled out from reference TRBV28 and TRBJ1-5, the complete variable domain reads DVKVTQSSRYLVKRTGEKVFLECVQDMDHENMFWYRQDPGLGLRLIYFSYDVKMKEKGDIPEGYSVSREKKERFSLILESASTNQTSMYLCASSFWGAQHFGDGTRLSIL.